The 14 T cell receptor beta chains below were found in one sample sequenced in a study of shared clonotypes between healthy human individuals. Sequencing used immunoSEQ multiplex PCR; TCRdb keeps in-frame clones, though not all of them. Of 2 million to 2.5 million clones listed, over 90% are singletons. Sequences were obtained from naive CD4+ T cells from PBMCs. The subset is: CD45RA+ positively selected. All receptors derive from a man aged 18 to 30 in good health. Some clones in this sample may be carry-over from other donors' samples.

V gene TRBV18 combines with J gene TRBJ1-2; 9 bases are shared with TRBD1. V shed 3 bases, J shed 6 bases, and the junction held 8 bases outside the gene matches. The CDR3 sequence is 15 residues long. Germline CDR1 reads KGHSH; CDR2 reads LQKENI. This CDR3 reads CASSPGQGNSHGYTF. In DNA form, the CDR3 reads TGTGCCAGCTCACCCGGACAGGGGAACTCTCATGGCTACACCTTC.

The gene calls are TRBV7-9 and TRBJ2-7; D gene unclear. V gave up 5 bases and J gave up 1 base, with 12 bases separating them. Germline V lookup: CDR1 SEHNR, CDR2 FQNEAQ (reference sequence). The CDR3 spans 14 residues. CDR3 DNA: TGTGCCAGCAGCCTATCGACGGAGTCCTACGAGCAGTACTTC. Its translation is CASSLSTESYEQYF.

The rearrangement joins TRBV7-9 to TRBJ2-2; tentative D call: TRBD1 (6 bases). With 5 bases removed from V and 7 bases from J, the gap between germline ends came to 14 bases. The germline V gene has CDR1 SEHNR and CDR2 FQNEAQ (reference sequence). CDR3 length: 14 amino acids. The CDR3 region has the DNA TGTGCCAGCAGCAGCTTACAGGGTGGCGGGGAGCTGTTTTTT. It specifies CASSSLQGGGELFF.

This clone appeared a single time. The chain recombines TRBV11-2 with TRBJ2-1, with 13 bases matching TRBD2. CDR3 size: 15 residues. The ends lost 6 bases at V and 8 bases at J; junction bases unmatched: 7. Looked up from germline, CDR1 is SGHAT and CDR2 is FQNNGV. CDR3 in amino acids: CASSLLAGGGDEQFF. The DNA for the CDR3 is TGTGCCAGCAGTTTACTAGCGGGAGGGGGTGATGAGCAGTTCTTC.

The rearrangement links TRBV28 to TRBJ1-1; D is unresolved. The CDR3 runs 15 residues. Germline CDR1 reads MDHEN; CDR2 reads SYDVKM. V lost 1 base to trimming and J lost 0 bases, with 9 bases between them. The CDR3 bases are TGTGCCAGCAGTTTATTGGCAGAAATGAACACTGAAGCTTTCTTT. It yields the protein CASSLLAEMNTEAFF.

This clone came up a few times. The V call is TRBV4-1, the J call TRBJ1-1; unclear D gene. V lost 2 bases and J lost 4, with 8 bases in between. This CDR3 spans 13 amino acids. Germline lookup yields CDR1 MGHRA and CDR2 YSYEKL. The CDR3 DNA follows: TGCGCCAGCAGCCAAACCTCGCCCACTGAAGCTTTCTTT. This encodes CASSQTSPTEAFF.

This clone has just one count. The chain has TRBV5-1 and TRBJ1-2, with TRBD1 matching 7 bases. J was trimmed by 5 bases and V by 0 bases; bases with no gene match: 10. CDR1 SGHRS and CDR2 YFSETQ come from the germline V gene. The length of the CDR3 is 16 residues. The CDR3 here is CASSLGEGGRGYGYTF. The CDR3 bases are TGCGCCAGCAGCTTGGGAGAAGGGGGCCGGGGGTATGGCTACACCTTC.

The CDR3 loop is CASSPGGTSDEQFF. The CDR3 DNA sequence: TGTGCCAGCAGCCCGGGGGGGACTAGTGATGAGCAGTTCTTC. The chain combines TRBV7-7 with TRBJ2-1, with 8 bases that match TRBD2. V was clipped by 5 bases and J by 8 bases; unmatched bases: 8. CDR3 size: 14 residues. Germline V CDR1 and CDR2: SSHAT, FNYEAQ (reference sequence).

The chain has TRBV7-2 and TRBJ1-2; unclear D gene. The CDR3 loop spans 14 amino acids. V lost 1 base and J 4 bases, leaving 10 bases between the germline ends. Germline loops: CDR1 SGHTA, CDR2 FQGNSA. DNA of the CDR3: TGTGCCAGCAGCTTAGTACAGCCATTCTATGGCTACACCTTC. Amino acid sequence: CASSLVQPFYGYTF.

This clone appeared once. The identical CDR3 is also encoded by other nucleotide sequences in the sample. The chain has TRBV7-9 and TRBJ2-7, with 11 bases fitting TRBD2. This CDR3 is 15 amino acids long. The V gene end was trimmed by 2 bases and the J gene end by 5 bases; junction bases not matched to a gene: 5. In germline, CDR1 is SEHNR, CDR2 FQNEAQ (reference sequence). CDR3 residues: CASSLRLAGGDEQYF. The CDR3 nucleotides are TGTGCCAGCAGCTTACGTCTAGCGGGAGGTGACGAGCAGTACTTC.

The chain employs TRBV7-2 and TRBJ1-1; 8 bases match TRBD1. CDR1 is SGHTA, CDR2 FQGNSA, per germline. V dropped 3 bases and J dropped 0; count of bases not matched to a gene: 6. The CDR3 length is 16 residues. The CDR3: CASSFTGGTLNTEAFF. For the CDR3, the DNA is TGTGCCAGCAGCTTCACAGGGGGTACCCTGAACACTGAAGCTTTCTTT.

The chain couples TRBV18 to TRBJ1-4; 11 bases line up with TRBD1. CDR1 is KGHSH, CDR2 LQKENI, per germline. The CDR3 consists of 15 residues. With 5 bases clipped from V and 7 bases from J, the junction kept 6 bases outside the gene matches. The CDR3 loop reads CASSSTGTGGEKLFF. In DNA form, the CDR3 reads TGTGCCAGCTCATCGACCGGGACAGGGGGTGAAAAACTGTTTTTT.

This chain links TRBV28 with TRBJ2-1, with D maybe TRBD2 (6 bases). Trimming left V 1 base short and J 7 bases short, with 8 bases between. There are 13 residues in the CDR3. In germline, CDR1 is MDHEN, CDR2 SYDVKM. The CDR3 DNA reads as TGTGCCAGCAGTTTATTTGGGGGGAATGAGCAGTTCTTC. Protein: CASSLFGGNEQFF. The full variable domain, its missing parts supplied by reference TRBV28 and TRBJ2-1, is DVKVTQSSRYLVKRTGEKVFLECVQDMDHENMFWYRQDPGLGLRLIYFSYDVKMKEKGDIPEGYSVSREKKERFSLILESASTNQTSMYLCASSLFGGNEQFFGPGTRLTVL.

The J gene is TRBJ2-7, the V gene TRBV28; TRBD1 aligns across 11 bases. V shed 10 bases and J 2 bases; nucleotides not matched to a gene: 7. Germline V gene data show CDR1 as MDHEN and CDR2 as SYDVKM. This CDR3 contains 14 residues. The chain's CDR3 is CAIGGTGGPYEQYF. For the CDR3, the DNA is TGTGCCATCGGGGGGACAGGGGGACCCTACGAGCAGTACTTC.